The entry that follows covers one T cell receptor beta chain sequence. This entry belongs to a study of CD8 T cells in Susac syndrome. Across the whole study: Patients with Susac syndrome were therapy-naive, on corticosteroids, or on intravenous immunoglobulin alone at the time that blood was drawn.

A quantity of about 0.45 to 1 ug RNA underwent reverse transcription using random hexamers. TCRdb used MiXCR to reprocess the immunoSEQ multiplex PCR reads, holding one entry per CDR3 protein. Of more than 100,000 distinct CDR3 sequences listed, roughly 94% are singletons. The T cells that were sequenced for TCR beta were CD8+ and CD4+ cells from blood. V was trimmed by 0 bases and J by 8 bases, leaving 11 bases between them. From germline, CDR1 is SGHRS and CDR2 YFSETQ. The CDR3 contains 13 residues. Sequencing was performed on CD8+ T cells from PBMCs. The clonotype was recovered from a human donor with Susac syndrome. V and J are TRBV5-1 and TRBJ1-2; D is ambiguous. This CDR3 reads CASSLGLSLGYTF. CDR3 nucleotides: TGCGCCAGCAGCTTGGGACTTTCCCTCGGCTACACCTTC.